One sample yielded the 17 T cell receptor beta chains listed below, sequenced in a study of blood T cell repertoires in COVID-19. Data came from immunoSEQ multiplex PCR; TCRdb stores just in-frame clones and leaves some out. The table records tens of thousands of clones, 91% of them present only once. Material: peripheral blood. The receptor source for this set is a man aged 55 to 70 with acute or convalescent COVID-19.

The V and J genes are TRBV7-2 and TRBJ2-5; TRBD2 matches at 8 bases. Trimming at V came to 2 bases and at J to 1 base, leaving 0 bases not matched to a gene. The CDR3 totals 14 residues. Germline V gene lookup returns CDR1 SGHTA and CDR2 FQGNSA. The CDR3 protein is CASSLTSGQETQYF. The CDR3 nucleotides are TGTGCCAGCAGCTTAACTAGCGGCCAAGAGACCCAGTACTTC.

The chain joins TRBV7-2 to TRBJ2-2; 8 bases fit TRBD1. Trimming removed 0 bases from V and 7 bases from J; junction bases left unmatched: 10. In germline, CDR1 is SGHTA, CDR2 FQGNSA. There are 17 residues in the CDR3. The CDR3 DNA reads TGTGCCAGCAGCTTAGCAGCCAGGGGGCGTATGGGCGGGGAGCTGTTTTTT. This encodes CASSLAARGRMGGELFF.

The chain combines TRBV29-1 with TRBJ1-1, with D unclear. Germline V gene lookup returns CDR1 SQVTM and CDR2 ANQGSEA. Trimming left V 2 bases short and J 2 bases short, with 12 bases between. This CDR3 comprises 14 residues. CDR3 loop: CSVEKAGRNTEAFF. As DNA, the CDR3 is TGCAGCGTTGAAAAGGCGGGTCGAAACACTGAAGCTTTCTTT. The variable domain in full, with the rest retrieved from reference TRBV29-1 and TRBJ1-1, is SAVISQKPSRDICQRGTSLTIQCQVDSQVTMMFWYRQQPGQSLTLIATANQGSEATYESGFVIDKFPISRPNLTFSTLTVSNMSPEDSSIYLCSVEKAGRNTEAFFGQGTRLTVV.

The rearrangement joins TRBV30 to TRBJ1-4, with a possible D match to TRBD1 (6 bases). The germline V gene has CDR1 GTSNPN and CDR2 SVGIG (reference sequence). The ends were cut back, 1 base at V and 4 bases at J, with 10 bases in the middle. This CDR3 has 14 residues. The CDR3 nucleotides are TGTGCCTGGAGTGCCACAGGGTTTAATGAAAAACTGTTTTTT. Residues: CAWSATGFNEKLFF.

As to this clone: The junction shows a germline mismatch at one end, possibly a read error. This chain uses TRBV7-7 with TRBJ2-7; TRBD2 agrees at 12 bases. This CDR3 is 15 amino acids long. From germline, CDR1 is SSHAT and CDR2 FNYEAQ (reference sequence). DNA for the CDR3: TGTGCTAGCAGCCCCGGACTAGCGGGGACTTACGAGCAGTACTTC. Protein sequence: CASSPGLAGTYEQYF.

The CDR3 DNA is TGTGCAAGTCGCTTAGCCTTTACGGACAGGGGCTATGGCTACACCTTC. The encoded protein is CASRLAFTDRGYGYTF. The chain is built from TRBV12-2 and TRBJ1-2; the table calls TRBD1, which could not be checked here. TRBV12-2 is designated a pseudogene. The CDR3 spans 16 residues.

This chain connects TRBV7-3 to TRBJ2-2; TRBD2 matches 7 bases. Per germline, CDR1 SGHTA and CDR2 FQGTGA. There are 15 residues in the CDR3. Losses at the gene ends were 1 base for V and 3 bases for J; bases not matched to a gene: 2. CDR3 DNA sequence: TGTGCCAGCAGCTTAAGCGGGAGCTACACCGGGGAGCTGTTTTTT. Residues: CASSLSGSYTGELFF.

This clone was recorded once. The J gene is TRBJ1-2, the V gene TRBV6-5; no clear D gene. Germline CDR1 reads MNHEY; CDR2 reads SVGAGI. With 5 bases removed from V and 6 bases from J, the gap between germline ends came to 10 bases. The CDR3 runs to 12 residues. The CDR3 reads CASSQEAHGYTF. The CDR3 bases are TGTGCCAGCAGTCAGGAAGCTCATGGCTACACCTTC.

V usage is TRBV6-5 and J usage is TRBJ2-3; no clear D gene. V shed 8 bases and J shed 5 bases, with 14 bases lying between them. CDR3 length: 13 amino acids. Germline V gene data show CDR1 as MNHEY and CDR2 as SVGAGI. CDR3 sequence: CASSGDLGDTQYF. The CDR3 DNA sequence: TGTGCCAGCTCCGGAGACCTTGGAGATACGCAGTATTTT.

The chain has TRBV6-2 or TRBV6-3 and TRBJ1-5; no definite D call. Germline V gene data show CDR1 as MNHEY and CDR2 as SVGEGT. The V and J ends lost 2 bases and 11 bases respectively, with 16 bases between them. There are 14 residues in the CDR3. This CDR3 is CASSYPSNGEAQHF. The CDR3 nucleotides read TGTGCCAGCAGTTACCCGTCAAATGGGGAGGCCCAGCATTTT.

Here the CDR3 reads CASSELAVNEQFF. The CDR3 region has the DNA TGTGCCAGCAGTGAACTAGCGGTTAATGAGCAGTTCTTC. This chain uses TRBV27 with TRBJ2-1; 8 bases match TRBD2. The V and J ends lost 5 bases and 7 bases, in that order; junction bases with no gene match: 4. CDR1 MNHEY and CDR2 SMNVEV come from the germline V gene (reference sequence). This CDR3 is built from 13 residues.

The J gene is TRBJ1-1, the V gene TRBV5-4, with a weak D call TRBD1 (6 bases). V gave up 7 bases and J gave up 7 bases, with 14 bases separating them. This CDR3 has 12 amino acids. Looked up from germline, CDR1 is SGHNT and CDR2 is YYREEE (reference sequence). CDR3 sequence reads: CASESDSFEAFF. For the CDR3, the DNA is TGTGCCAGCGAGTCGGACAGCTTTGAAGCTTTCTTT.

This chain uses TRBV28 with TRBJ1-1; TRBD1 aligns across 7 bases. Losses at the gene ends were 10 bases for V and 10 bases for J; bases not matched to a gene: 12. CDR1 is MDHEN, CDR2 SYDVKM, per germline. The length of the CDR3 is 12 residues. CDR3 loop: CANKDRHRVAFF. The DNA for the CDR3 is TGTGCCAACAAGGACAGGCATAGAGTAGCTTTCTTT.

The chain couples TRBV7-2 to TRBJ2-2; 10 bases match TRBD2. This CDR3 has 16 residues. With 6 bases clipped from V and 0 bases from J, the junction kept 4 bases outside the gene matches. CDR1 and CDR2 from the germline V gene are SGHTA and FQGNSA. This chain's CDR3 is CASRPGTSANTGELFF. The CDR3 DNA reads as TGTGCCAGCAGACCCGGGACTAGCGCGAACACCGGGGAGCTGTTTTTT.

The chain employs TRBV29-1 and TRBJ1-1, with D maybe TRBD1 (5 bases). This CDR3 contains 14 residues. V gave up 6 bases and J gave up 4 bases, with 18 bases separating them. Per the germline V gene, CDR1 is SQVTM and CDR2 is ANQGSEA. CDR3 nucleotide sequence: TGCAGCGTCGTACTTACAGGTTGGGGCACTGAAGCTTTCTTT. As protein: CSVVLTGWGTEAFF.

V usage is TRBV28 and J usage is TRBJ2-3, with 8 bases matching TRBD2. J was trimmed by 0 bases and V by 3 bases; bases with no gene match: 2. CDR3 length: 15 amino acids. CDR1 and CDR2 from the germline V gene are MDHEN and SYDVKM. Written as DNA, the CDR3 is TGTGCCAGCAGTTTCGCTAGCGGGAGCACAGATACGCAGTATTTT. This sequence encodes CASSFASGSTDTQYF.

The chain carries TRBV11-1 and TRBJ1-1; 10 bases agree with TRBD1. The V gene end was trimmed by 5 bases and the J gene end by 3 bases; junction bases not matched to a gene: 6. The CDR3 loop spans 15 amino acids. Germline CDR1 is SGHAT and CDR2 is FQDESV (reference sequence). CDR3 in DNA: TGTGCCAGCAGCCCCCGGGACAGGGGTTACACTGAAGCTTTCTTT. It encodes CASSPRDRGYTEAFF.